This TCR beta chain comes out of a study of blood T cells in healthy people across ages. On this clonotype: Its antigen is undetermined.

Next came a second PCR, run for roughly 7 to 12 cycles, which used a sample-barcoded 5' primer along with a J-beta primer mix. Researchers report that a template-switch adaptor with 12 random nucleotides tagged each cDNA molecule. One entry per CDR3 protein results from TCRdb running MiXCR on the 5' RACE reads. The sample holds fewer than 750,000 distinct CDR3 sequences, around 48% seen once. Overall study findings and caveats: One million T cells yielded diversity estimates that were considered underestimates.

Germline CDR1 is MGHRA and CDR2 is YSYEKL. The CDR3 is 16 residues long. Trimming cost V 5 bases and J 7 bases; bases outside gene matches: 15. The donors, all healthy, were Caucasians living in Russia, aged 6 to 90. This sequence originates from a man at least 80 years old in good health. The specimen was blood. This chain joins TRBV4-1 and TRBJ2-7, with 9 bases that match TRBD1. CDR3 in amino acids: CASSFIRGQGPEEQYF. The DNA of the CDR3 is TGCGCCAGCAGCTTTATTCGCGGACAGGGGCCTGAGGAGCAGTACTTC.